This T cell receptor beta chain was identified in a study of identical twins. Overall study results and limits: Twin sharing of out-of-frame TCR alpha was underestimated by models in monozygotic pairs. Fewer insertions were carried by abundant cord blood beta clonotypes, but none was seen in memory repertoires.

The CDR3 totals 14 residues. V lost 8 bases and J lost 7, with 18 bases in between. Germline V gives CDR1 MDHEN, CDR2 SYDVKM. Note on this clonotype: Its antigen is not known.

All of the donors were Caucasians in good health. Template switching (which added a universal primer site) was used, and cDNA carried unique molecular identifiers. TCRdb called the 5' RACE reads again in MiXCR, with one record for every CDR3 protein. The sample yields approximately 470,000 distinct CDR3 sequences, approximately 15% seen once. This sample also belongs to another study, concerning yellow fever vaccine responses in identical twins.

The sequenced sample consisted of CD4+ T cells sorted from blood. This clonotype was sampled from a woman between 18 and 29 years old in good health. V and J are TRBV28 and TRBJ1-5; maybe TRBD1 (6 bases). In nucleotides, the CDR3 is TGTGCCAGCGCTAGGGGGGGGGCGGCCCAGCCCCAGCATTTT. This sequence encodes CASARGGAAQPQHF.